A single sample gave rise to the 2 T cell receptor beta chains below, sequenced in a study of blood T cell dynamics during melanoma immunotherapy. The time point denotes: pre-treatment baseline. Some clones are missing from TCRdb's copy, which holds only in-frame ones; the method was immunoSEQ multiplex PCR. This sample yields approximately 23,000 clones, of which roughly 90% are seen a single time; roughly 1.2% belongs to the top ten. This sample comprised blood, obtained from a patient treated with checkpoint blockade. Source of these receptors: a human donor with melanoma.

This chain joins TRBV4-2 and TRBJ1-6, with D possibly TRBD1 on 6 matching bases. The ends were cut back, 4 bases at V and 9 bases at J, with 22 bases in the middle. CDR1 and CDR2 from the germline V gene are LGHNA and YNFKEQ. The CDR3 spans 17 residues. The CDR3 region has the DNA TGTGCCAGCAGCCTCCGAGGGGTGGGACATACAGGTTCACCCCTCCACTTT. Translating it yields CASSLRGVGHTGSPLHF.

The V and J genes are TRBV5-6 and TRBJ1-1; TRBD1 matches at 8 bases. The germline V gene encodes CDR1 SGHDT and CDR2 YYEEEE. The CDR3 extends over 14 amino acids. The junction had 6 bases not matched to a gene; V was cut back by 3 bases and J by 5 bases. CDR3 residues: CASSWTGPGTEAFF. The CDR3 region has the DNA TGTGCCAGCAGCTGGACAGGGCCGGGGACTGAAGCTTTCTTT.